This TCR beta chain was profiled in a study of cytomegalovirus exposure and HLA in healthy donors. Germline assignment: CDR1 SGHTA and CDR2 FQGNSA. Trimming took off 1 base at V and 4 bases at J, with 5 bases between the two ends. CDR3 length: 14 amino acids. Primers: 60 Vbeta forward and 13 Jbeta reverse. Profiling relied on immunoSEQ multiplex PCR, and the TCRdb table lists in-frame clones only, not all of them. The repertoire holds some 130,000 clones, with roughly 80% as singletons. Material for sequencing was PBMCs. The TCR was taken from a man aged 18 to 29 in good health and CMV-seronegative. The chain has TRBV7-2 and TRBJ1-6; D not certain. The CDR3 DNA reads as TGTGCCAGCAGCTTAGGGGCTTATAATTCACCCCTCCACTTT. Its translation is CASSLGAYNSPLHF.